Given below is one T cell receptor (beta chain) in context. This sample is part of a study of cytomegalovirus exposure and HLA in healthy donors. The PCR used 60 Vbeta and 13 Jbeta primers. Generated by immunoSEQ multiplex PCR, the TCRdb table keeps only in-frame clones and is missing some. The repertoire holds 100,000 to 150,000 clones, over 75% seen once, with 9.5% to 15% in the top ten. The CDR3 is 16 residues long. Germline CDR1 SGHAT, CDR2 FQNNGV. J lost 7 bases, V lost 5 bases, and 7 bases had no gene match. The receptor comes from a woman between 35 and 50 years old in good health and CMV-seropositive. Sequenced material: PBMCs. The chain has TRBV11-2 and TRBJ2-1; TRBD2 agrees at 14 bases. The CDR3 nucleotides read TGTGCCAGCAGCGGACTAGCGGGAGGAAAGGGAAATGAGCAGTTCTTC. Protein sequence: CASSGLAGGKGNEQFF.